These T cell receptor beta chains were read from a single sample in a study of cytotoxic CD8 clonotypes in ibrutinib-treated CLL. Assay: immunoSEQ multiplex PCR; the TCRdb copy retains only in-frame clones and omits some. This sample carries tens of thousands of clones, approximately 70% of them seen once, and the ten largest clones take 10%. Sample: PBMCs, taken at disease progression, from a patient treated with ibrutinib. The receptors were sampled from a human donor with chronic lymphocytic leukemia. Each CDR3 is given with its conserved first and last residue. D genes are given only for firm matches. A row's size may be missing; if present it is once, few, many or a size class.

v_call: TRBV19; d_call: TRBD2; clone_size: NA; j_call: TRBJ2-7; cdr3_nt: TGTGCCAGTAGTATACGCGGCGGGAGGGGCGAGCAGTACTTC; cdr3_aa: CASSIRGGRGEQYF
v_call: TRBV7-9; d_call: TRBD2; clone_size: NA; j_call: TRBJ2-7; cdr3_nt: TGTGCCAGCAGCCCCCCGCTAGCGGGCGTCTACGAGCAGTACTTC; cdr3_aa: CASSPPLAGVYEQYF
v_call: TRBV6-1; d_call: TRBD1; clone_size: NA; j_call: TRBJ2-7; cdr3_nt: TGTGCCAGCAGTGTGAGTCTGATCGGGACAGCGAAACCTTACGAGCAGTACTTC; cdr3_aa: CASSVSLIGTAKPYEQYF
v_call: TRBV7-9; d_call: NA; clone_size: NA; j_call: TRBJ2-7; cdr3_nt: TGTGCCAGCAGCCTAGGACAGTACGATTGGGGGCAGTACTTC; cdr3_aa: CASSLGQYDWGQYF
v_call: TRBV27; d_call: TRBD1; clone_size: NA; j_call: TRBJ2-7; cdr3_nt: TGTGCCGGCAGTAAACAGGGGAGTGATGAGCAGTACTTC; cdr3_aa: CAGSKQGSDEQYF
v_call: TRBV2; d_call: TRBD1; clone_size: NA; j_call: TRBJ2-7; cdr3_nt: TGTGCCAGCAGGGGGGTGGGACAGGGGCCACTACCGACCACCTACGAGCAGTACTTC; cdr3_aa: CASRGVGQGPLPTTYEQYF
v_call: TRBV13; d_call: NA; clone_size: NA; j_call: TRBJ2-1; cdr3_nt: TGTGCCAGCAGTAGGTCCTACAATGAGCAGTTCTTC; cdr3_aa: CASSRSYNEQFF
v_call: TRBV18; d_call: NA; clone_size: NA; j_call: TRBJ2-2; cdr3_nt: TGTGCCAGCTCATCGTCTAGAACCGGGGAGCTGTTTTTT; cdr3_aa: CASSSSRTGELFF
v_call: TRBV6-5; d_call: NA; clone_size: NA; j_call: TRBJ1-5; cdr3_nt: TGTGCCAGCAGTTACTCGGTCGGCCCCAATCAGCCCCAGCATTTT; cdr3_aa: CASSYSVGPNQPQHF
v_call: TRBV7-9; d_call: TRBD2; clone_size: medium-sized; j_call: TRBJ2-3; cdr3_nt: TGTGCCAGCACCCACCTGGGCGGGAGTACAGATACGCAGTATTTT; cdr3_aa: CASTHLGGSTDTQYF
v_call: TRBV2; d_call: NA; clone_size: few; j_call: TRBJ1-6; cdr3_nt: TGTGCCAGCAGTAATAGGACCGCTTCGCTAAATTCACCCCTCCACTTT; cdr3_aa: CASSNRTASLNSPLHF
v_call: TRBV29-1; d_call: NA; clone_size: NA; j_call: TRBJ2-7; cdr3_nt: TGCAGCGTCGAGGCGGCCAACAAGCCCCCCGAGCAGTACTTC; cdr3_aa: CSVEAANKPPEQYF
v_call: TRBV7-9; d_call: NA; clone_size: NA; j_call: TRBJ2-1; cdr3_nt: TGTGCCAGCAGCGCTAGCTCCTACAATGAGCAGTTCTTC; cdr3_aa: CASSASSYNEQFF
v_call: TRBV25-1; d_call: TRBD1; clone_size: NA; j_call: TRBJ1-5; cdr3_nt: TGTGCCAGCAGTGAATTAGGACAGGTCTACGGGCCCCAGCATTTT; cdr3_aa: CASSELGQVYGPQHF
v_call: TRBV7-9; d_call: NA; clone_size: NA; j_call: TRBJ2-1; cdr3_nt: TGTGCCAGCAGCGCCGACTCCCATTGGGACAATGAGCAGTTCTTC; cdr3_aa: CASSADSHWDNEQFF
v_call: TRBV13; d_call: NA; clone_size: NA; j_call: TRBJ1-5; cdr3_nt: TGTGCCAGCAGCTCCCCGGGATTGCCCCAGCATTTT; cdr3_aa: CASSSPGLPQHF
v_call: TRBV29-1; d_call: NA; clone_size: NA; j_call: TRBJ1-5; cdr3_nt: TGCAGCGTTAATAGGGGGTCGGGGGGTCAGCCCCAGCATTTT; cdr3_aa: CSVNRGSGGQPQHF
v_call: TRBV6-4; d_call: NA; clone_size: few; j_call: TRBJ2-3; cdr3_nt: TGTGCCAGCAGTGACGGCAGCACAGATACGCAGTATTTT; cdr3_aa: CASSDGSTDTQYF
v_call: TRBV6-1; d_call: NA; clone_size: once; j_call: TRBJ2-7; cdr3_nt: TGTGCCACCACTGCTCCGGGAAACTACGAGCAGTACTTC; cdr3_aa: CATTAPGNYEQYF
v_call: TRBV7-3; d_call: TRBD2; clone_size: NA; j_call: TRBJ2-3; cdr3_nt: TGTGCCAGCAGCTCTAGCGGGTTGGGCACAGATACGCAGTATTTT; cdr3_aa: CASSSSGLGTDTQYF
v_call: TRBV25-1; d_call: NA; clone_size: few; j_call: TRBJ2-1; cdr3_nt: TGTGCCAGCAGTGAAGTAGGCGACCCCAGGAACAATGAGCAGTTCTTC; cdr3_aa: CASSEVGDPRNNEQFF
v_call: TRBV10-1; d_call: NA; clone_size: NA; j_call: TRBJ2-3; cdr3_nt: TGCGCCAGCAGTGAGAGTATGGACCCCGGAGATACGCAGTATTTT; cdr3_aa: CASSESMDPGDTQYF
v_call: TRBV6-1; d_call: NA; clone_size: NA; j_call: TRBJ2-3; cdr3_nt: TGTGCCAGCAGTGAAGAGGTCCCCCAATCCCCAGATACGCAGTATTTT; cdr3_aa: CASSEEVPQSPDTQYF
v_call: TRBV4-1; d_call: NA; clone_size: NA; j_call: TRBJ1-1; cdr3_nt: TGCGCCAGCAGCCAGACAAGCTTAGGAACTGAAGCTTTCTTT; cdr3_aa: CASSQTSLGTEAFF
v_call: TRBV7-6; d_call: NA; clone_size: NA; j_call: TRBJ2-5; cdr3_nt: TGTGCCAGCAGTTATGAGTCCCAAGAGACCCAGTACTTC; cdr3_aa: CASSYESQETQYF
v_call: TRBV5-6; d_call: TRBD2; clone_size: NA; j_call: TRBJ2-5; cdr3_nt: TGTGCCAGCAGCTTATCGGGACTAGCAGAGACCCAGTACTTC; cdr3_aa: CASSLSGLAETQYF
v_call: TRBV4-1; d_call: NA; clone_size: once; j_call: TRBJ2-2; cdr3_nt: TGCGCCAGCACCTTAGCGGACGCGAACACCGGGGAGCTGTTTTTT; cdr3_aa: CASTLADANTGELFF
v_call: TRBV5-1; d_call: TRBD1; clone_size: few; j_call: TRBJ1-1; cdr3_nt: TGCGCCAGCAGCTTGTGGGGACAGTTCACTGAAGCTTTCTTT; cdr3_aa: CASSLWGQFTEAFF
v_call: TRBV5-1; d_call: NA; clone_size: few; j_call: TRBJ2-7; cdr3_nt: TGCGCCAGCAGCTCCCAGGGTCCAGGCCCCTACGAGCAGTACTTC; cdr3_aa: CASSSQGPGPYEQYF
v_call: TRBV6-1; d_call: NA; clone_size: NA; j_call: TRBJ1-1; cdr3_nt: TGTGCCAGCACCGCAAGCCCTCCCGGGCGGGAAGCTTTCTTT; cdr3_aa: CASTASPPGREAFF
v_call: TRBV11-1; d_call: NA; clone_size: NA; j_call: TRBJ2-1; cdr3_nt: TGTGCCAGCAGCTTAAGGCCGGAAGGGGGTGAGCAGTTCTTC; cdr3_aa: CASSLRPEGGEQFF
v_call: TRBV7-7; d_call: NA; clone_size: NA; j_call: TRBJ2-1; cdr3_nt: TGTGCTAGCAGCCCCCATGACGGTGGGATTGAGCAGTTCTTC; cdr3_aa: CASSPHDGGIEQFF
v_call: TRBV5-5; d_call: NA; clone_size: NA; j_call: TRBJ2-7; cdr3_nt: TGTGCCAGCAGCCATGATAACGGGGCGGGCAGCGAGCAGTACTTC; cdr3_aa: CASSHDNGAGSEQYF
v_call: TRBV7-2; d_call: NA; clone_size: once; j_call: TRBJ2-1; cdr3_nt: TGTGCCAGCAGCTCCGCTTCCAATGAGCAGTTCTTC; cdr3_aa: CASSSASNEQFF
v_call: TRBV5-1; d_call: TRBD1; clone_size: NA; j_call: TRBJ2-5; cdr3_nt: TGCGCCAGCAGCTCCAACAGGGGAGAAGAGACCCAGTACTTC; cdr3_aa: CASSSNRGEETQYF
v_call: TRBV28; d_call: TRBD2; clone_size: once; j_call: TRBJ2-3; cdr3_nt: TGTGCCAGCAGACCTAGCGGGAGTTCTAGCACAGATACGCAGTATTTT; cdr3_aa: CASRPSGSSSTDTQYF
v_call: TRBV18; d_call: NA; clone_size: NA; j_call: TRBJ2-5; cdr3_nt: TGTGCCAGCTCACCACGAGAGGGAAGCGGGGAGACCCAGTACTTC; cdr3_aa: CASSPREGSGETQYF
v_call: TRBV30; d_call: NA; clone_size: NA; j_call: TRBJ2-7; cdr3_nt: TGTGCCTGGAAGCCGTGGGGCAGCTCCTACGAGCAGTACTTC; cdr3_aa: CAWKPWGSSYEQYF
v_call: TRBV5-1; d_call: NA; clone_size: NA; j_call: TRBJ1-1; cdr3_nt: TGCGCCAGCAGCGCGACACAGGGTTGGAGCACTGAAGCTTTCTTT; cdr3_aa: CASSATQGWSTEAFF
v_call: TRBV9; d_call: TRBD2; clone_size: NA; j_call: TRBJ2-1; cdr3_nt: TGTGCCAGCAGCGTCAGGGGAGGACTAGCGTCCGGCGGTGAGCAGTTCTTC; cdr3_aa: CASSVRGGLASGGEQFF
v_call: TRBV5-8; d_call: NA; clone_size: NA; j_call: TRBJ2-7; cdr3_nt: TGTGCCAGCAGCTTGAGACAACACTACGAGCAGTACTTC; cdr3_aa: CASSLRQHYEQYF
v_call: TRBV7-8; d_call: NA; clone_size: NA; j_call: TRBJ2-5; cdr3_nt: TGTGCCAGCAGCTTAGGGGCAGGAAGGGAGACCCAGTACTTC; cdr3_aa: CASSLGAGRETQYF
v_call: TRBV6-6; d_call: NA; clone_size: NA; j_call: TRBJ1-1; cdr3_nt: TGTGCCAGCAGTTGGGCCGGAAATAACATGAACACTGAAGCTTTCTTT; cdr3_aa: CASSWAGNNMNTEAFF
v_call: TRBV7-9; d_call: NA; clone_size: few; j_call: TRBJ2-6; cdr3_nt: TGTGCCAGCAGCCCCCCAGGGCCTGGGGCCAACGTCCTGACTTTC; cdr3_aa: CASSPPGPGANVLTF
v_call: TRBV30; d_call: NA; clone_size: NA; j_call: TRBJ1-2; cdr3_nt: TGTGCCTGGAGTGTTAGGGGCTCATCCACCTTC; cdr3_aa: CAWSVRGSSTF
v_call: TRBV4-1; d_call: NA; clone_size: NA; j_call: TRBJ2-1; cdr3_nt: TGCGCCAGCAGCCAAGACGCGGTTTCCTACAATGAGCAGTTCTTC; cdr3_aa: CASSQDAVSYNEQFF
v_call: TRBV27; d_call: NA; clone_size: NA; j_call: TRBJ2-5; cdr3_nt: TGTGCCAGTCGGTACGGGGGGCTGGGTCAGCAAGAGACCCAGTACTTC; cdr3_aa: CASRYGGLGQQETQYF
v_call: TRBV28; d_call: NA; clone_size: NA; j_call: TRBJ1-1; cdr3_nt: TGTGCCAGCAGTTTATACCTGGGGAGCACTGAAGCTTTCTTT; cdr3_aa: CASSLYLGSTEAFF
v_call: TRBV28; d_call: NA; clone_size: NA; j_call: TRBJ2-7; cdr3_nt: TGTGCCAGCAGTGTCTACCGCTACGAGCAGTACTTC; cdr3_aa: CASSVYRYEQYF
v_call: TRBV18; d_call: NA; clone_size: NA; j_call: TRBJ2-5; cdr3_nt: TGTGCCAGCTCGGGCCGGGACCAGGGGGAGACCCAGTACTTC; cdr3_aa: CASSGRDQGETQYF